This TCR beta chain was profiled in a study of vaccination and CD4 T cells after COVID-19. An Oncomine TCR Beta short-read assay was used to sequence the DNA from cultured CD4+ T cells. From the PCR reads, TCRdb called clonotypes with MiXCR, one entry per CDR3 protein. Of about 7,000 distinct CDR3 sequences listed, approximately 38% are singletons. Treatment given: 10-day PBMC culture with coronavirus spike peptide pools or control peptides (ViraFEST assay). The unexposed donor provided CD4+ T cells, which were taken before the COVID-19 pandemic (2011-2018). Deletions cut 5 bases from V and 0 bases from J, with 18 bases between. Germline V lookup: CDR1 MNHNS, CDR2 SASEGT. CDR3 length equals 17 residues. As concerns this clonotype: The antigen is not known.

This clonotype was obtained from a human donor in good health. The sequencing sample was made of CD4+ T cells from blood, cultured in vitro. The chain uses TRBV6-1 and TRBJ2-3; maybe TRBD1 (5 bases). The CDR3 protein is CASSRIQGPLSTDTQYF. The CDR3 nucleotides read TGTGCCAGCAGTCGCATTCAGGGCCCCCTAAGCACAGATACGCAGTATTTT.